A selection of T cell receptor beta chains follows, all from one sample in a study of T cell changes during pregnancy in multiple sclerosis. Using immunoSEQ multiplex PCR, the repertoire was profiled, and TCRdb retains in-frame clones only, with some absent. Found here are tens of thousands of clones, roughly 93% of them singletons; the top ten hold approximately 2.4%. Sample: peripheral blood, taken in the second trimester of pregnancy. These receptors all come from a female donor with multiple sclerosis, enrolled in a pregnancy study. Both conserved end residues are part of each CDR3. A D gene is named only where the DNA matches it firmly. Clone size is stated in some rows and not others, as once, few, many or a class when expanded.

v_gene	d_gene	abundance	j_gene	len	CDR3aa
TRBV13	TRBD1	-	TRBJ2-7	14	CASSATGSYYEQYF
TRBV29-1	-	-	TRBJ1-3	13	CSVGGRVGNTIYF
TRBV10-3	-	few	TRBJ1-1	13	CATVQGPNTEAFF
TRBV6-4	-	once	TRBJ1-1	15	CASSETGIMNTEAFF
TRBV7-3	TRBD2	-	TRBJ2-3	14	CASNPSGGADTQYF
TRBV4-1	-	-	TRBJ1-4	15	CASSQDPGFEEKLFF
TRBV27	TRBD2	-	TRBJ2-3	16	CASSSRAGGKGDTQYF
TRBV6-5	-	few	TRBJ2-7	12	CASRQNTYEQYF
TRBV2	-	-	TRBJ1-2	15	CASRAKVSEWYGYTF
TRBV7-6	-	-	TRBJ1-1	14	CASSLRHQNTEAFF
TRBV5-6	TRBD1	-	TRBJ2-7	17	CASSLLGSTGKAYEQYF
TRBV5-4	-	once	TRBJ2-7	15	CASSPGGQVNYEQYF
TRBV25-1	-	once	TRBJ1-1	11	CASQWGPEAFF
TRBV11-1	-	-	TRBJ2-5	15	CASSLETATQETQYF
TRBV6-5	-	-	TRBJ1-6	15	CASSPGQTYNSPLHF
TRBV5-4	-	-	TRBJ1-5	14	CASSLFGENQPQHF
TRBV2	-	-	TRBJ2-2	14	CASSDPGDTGELFF
TRBV15	-	-	TRBJ2-2	14	CATSRDLDAGELFF
TRBV5-6	-	-	TRBJ1-4	14	CASSFIATNEKLFF
TRBV6-5	-	-	TRBJ2-7	15	CASSPMDSPLGEQYF
TRBV27	-	-	TRBJ1-6	13	CASSPTGLAPLHF
TRBV19	-	-	TRBJ1-4	12	CASSSTGFGLFF
TRBV28	-	-	TRBJ1-4	15	CASSPGGPRPGKLFF
TRBV27	TRBD1	-	TRBJ1-2	15	CASSFRDRGIYGYTF
TRBV11-3	-	-	TRBJ2-1	11	CASSRGHEQFF
TRBV29-1	-	-	TRBJ1-2	13	CSARDPRNYGYTF
TRBV19	TRBD2	once	TRBJ2-1	18	CASSIGGAGTRPYNEQFF